What follows are 18 T cell receptor beta chains derived from one specimen sequenced in a study of STAT5B mutations in CD4+ large granular lymphocyte leukemia (dated by TCRdb to between 2021 and 2024). The library relied on the immunoSEQ multiplex PCR assay. TCRdb took this table from immuneACCESS and kept in-frame rearrangements with V and J called. Such tables lack part of the clones; where checked against another copy, unresolved V genes explain under half of the gap, and the rest is unexplained. The sample table holds roughly 32,000 clones, of which more than 75% were seen once. Roughly 2% of the sample lies in the top ten. The sample was CD4+ T cells from blood buffy coats. The source is a human donor in good health.

The rearrangement links TRBV5-1 to TRBJ2-5; 14 bases align to TRBD2. CDR1 and CDR2 from the germline V gene are SGHRS and YFSETQ. V was pared by 4 bases and J by 2 bases, with 4 bases of the junction left unmatched. The CDR3 is 16 amino acids. The CDR3 bases are TGCGCCAGCAGCCTGGGACTAGCGGGAGTACAAGAGACCCAGTACTTC. Amino acid sequence: CASSLGLAGVQETQYF.

This clone has just a few counts. The chain is built from TRBV5-6 and TRBJ1-5, with 8 bases identical to TRBD1. The CDR3 runs to 14 residues. Germline V lookup: CDR1 SGHDT, CDR2 YYEEEE. The V segment lost 4 bases and the J segment 4 bases; nucleotides outside the gene matches: 4. CDR3 DNA sequence: TGTGCCAGCAGCGAAACAGGGGGGAATCAGCCCCAGCATTTT. The encoded protein is CASSETGGNQPQHF.

V usage is TRBV30 and J usage is TRBJ1-5, with 7 bases lining up with TRBD1. The V gene end was trimmed by 2 bases and the J gene end by 6 bases; junction bases not matched to a gene: 13. The CDR3 contains 16 residues. Germline CDR1 GTSNPN, CDR2 SVGIG (reference sequence). CDR3 loop: CAWSQTGAPRGQPQHF. Written as DNA, the CDR3 is TGTGCCTGGAGTCAAACAGGGGCCCCTAGGGGTCAGCCCCAGCATTTT.

The V call is TRBV18, the J call TRBJ1-1; TRBD1 matches 8 bases. The J segment lost 5 bases and the V segment lost 3 bases, leaving 8 bases of the junction unmatched. The CDR3 totals 15 residues. Germline V gene data show CDR1 as KGHSH and CDR2 as LQKENI. In DNA form, the CDR3 reads TGTGCCAGCTCACCGTCAGGGGGCCGAGGGACTGAAGCTTTCTTT. Translated: CASSPSGGRGTEAFF. The variable domain in full, completed from reference TRBV18 and TRBJ1-1, reads NAGVMQNPRHLVRRRGQEARLRCSPMKGHSHVYWYRQLPEEGLKFMVYLQKENIIDESGMPKERFSAEFPKEGPSILRIQQVVRGDSAAYFCASSPSGGRGTEAFFGQGTRLTVV.

This clone was seen only a few times. The V and J genes are TRBV5-1 and TRBJ2-3; D remains unclear. V shed 0 bases and J shed 5 bases, with 4 bases lying between them. CDR3 length: 12 residues. Per germline, CDR1 SGHRS and CDR2 YFSETQ. The DNA of the CDR3 is TGCGCCAGCAGCTTGGCTGGAGATACGCAGTATTTT. It codes for CASSLAGDTQYF.

V and J are TRBV19 and TRBJ2-7; 12 positions agree with TRBD2. V lost 6 bases and J lost 4; bases outside the gene matches: 4. The CDR3 loop spans 14 amino acids. Per the germline V gene, CDR1 is LNHDA and CDR2 is SQIVND (reference sequence). CDR3 residues: CASSGLAGTYEQYF. The CDR3 DNA follows: TGTGCCAGTAGCGGACTAGCGGGAACATACGAGCAGTACTTC. The variable domain in full, completed from reference TRBV19 and TRBJ2-7, reads DGGITQSPKYLFRKEGQNVTLSCEQNLNHDAMYWYRQDPGQGLRLIYYSQIVNDFQKGDIAEGYSVSREKKESFPLTVTSAQKNPTAFYLCASSGLAGTYEQYFGPGTRLTVT.

The chain recombines TRBV6-5 with TRBJ2-5; 9 bases match TRBD2. This CDR3 region has 15 residues. Per the germline V gene, CDR1 is MNHEY and CDR2 is SVGAGI. With 6 bases clipped from V and 2 bases from J, the junction kept 7 bases outside the gene matches. The DNA for the CDR3 is TGTGCCAGCAGAGATAGCGGGAGTGGTCAAGAGACCCAGTACTTC. Translation: CASRDSGSGQETQYF.

The chain carries TRBV2 and TRBJ1-5, with D unclear. With 4 bases removed from V and 1 base from J, the gap between germline ends came to 11 bases. The CDR3 totals 15 residues. Germline V CDR1 and CDR2: SNHLY, FYNNEI. In DNA form, the CDR3 reads TGTGCCAGCAGTGCCCAGGCCCTCAGCAATCAGCCCCAGCATTTT. This gives the protein CASSAQALSNQPQHF.

This chain uses TRBV6-6 with TRBJ2-7, with 12 positions matching TRBD2. After removal of 6 bases from V and 8 bases from J, the junction contained 8 bases not matched to a gene. The CDR3 has 14 residues. Germline V gene lookup returns CDR1 MNHNY and CDR2 SVGAGI (reference sequence). The CDR3 DNA follows: TGTGCCAGCAGATACACTAGCGGGGGGCCGCAGCAGTACTTC. Its protein is CASRYTSGGPQQYF.

The rearrangement uses TRBV18 and TRBJ1-3; possible D gene TRBD1, 5 bases. V was clipped by 2 bases and J by 2 bases, with 10 bases between them. Germline V gene data show CDR1 as KGHSH and CDR2 as LQKENI. This CDR3 has 15 residues. CDR3 DNA: TGTGCCAGCTCACCAAACCGACAGACTGGAAACACCATATATTTT. Protein: CASSPNRQTGNTIYF.

This sequence joins TRBV27 and TRBJ1-6; weak D call: TRBD1 (6 bases). With 5 bases removed from V and 10 bases from J, the gap between germline ends came to 12 bases. The CDR3 length is 13 residues. Germline-derived CDR1 and CDR2 are MNHEY and SMNVEV (reference sequence). CDR3 residues: CASSRTGSSPLHF. The DNA of the CDR3 is TGTGCCAGCAGTCGAACAGGGTCATCACCCCTCCACTTT.

The gene calls are TRBV7-6 and TRBJ2-3; 10 bases are a match to TRBD2. Germline assignment: CDR1 SGHVS and CDR2 FNYEAQ. Germline trimming cut 1 base from V and 0 bases from J; bases unmatched to any gene: 7. The CDR3 length is 18 residues. CDR3 protein: CASSLGASGGASTDTQYF. CDR3 sequence (DNA): TGTGCCAGCAGCTTAGGGGCTAGCGGGGGTGCTAGCACAGATACGCAGTATTTT.

This clone was found a few times. V usage is TRBV5-6 and J usage is TRBJ1-1; D unclear. The CDR3 covers 12 residues. V dropped 2 bases and J dropped 2 bases, with 4 bases sitting between them. The germline gives CDR1 SGHDT, CDR2 YYEEEE. The DNA for the CDR3 is TGTGCCAGCAGCTTTAGTAACACTGAAGCTTTCTTT. It yields the protein CASSFSNTEAFF.

The chain is built from TRBV28 and TRBJ2-5, with TRBD1 matching over 9 bases. Germline V gives CDR1 MDHEN, CDR2 SYDVKM. J was trimmed by 5 bases and V by 2 bases; bases with no gene match: 0. The CDR3 runs 13 residues. CDR3 in amino acids: CASSLGTGETQYF. The CDR3, as DNA: TGTGCCAGCAGTTTAGGGACAGGGGAGACCCAGTACTTC.

V usage is TRBV4-2 and J usage is TRBJ2-7, with 12 bases fitting TRBD2. The germline CDR1 and CDR2 sequences are LGHNA and YNFKEQ. V gave up 5 bases and J gave up 6 bases; unmatched junction bases: 8. The CDR3 is 15 amino acids. The CDR3 protein is CASSSRLAGVSEQYF. In DNA form, the CDR3 reads TGTGCCAGCAGCTCCCGACTAGCGGGAGTCAGCGAGCAGTACTTC.

The V call is TRBV5-1, the J call TRBJ2-3, with D hard to call. The CDR3 totals 14 residues. Between the trimmed V and J ends, which lost 4 bases and 3 bases, there was a span of 12 bases. The germline gives CDR1 SGHRS, CDR2 YFSETQ. Written as DNA, the CDR3 is TGCGCCAGCAGCACCGTCGAGAGGACAGATACGCAGTATTTT. This sequence encodes CASSTVERTDTQYF.

Written as DNA, the CDR3 is TGTGCCAGCAGCCAAGGGCCCGGGGGAAGGCTAAACGAGACCCAGTACTTC. It yields the protein CASSQGPGGRLNETQYF. The chain employs TRBV4-2 and TRBJ2-5, with a possible D match to TRBD2 (6 bases). CDR1 LGHNA and CDR2 YNFKEQ come from the germline V gene. V lost 1 base and J lost 5, with 20 bases in between. The CDR3 has 17 amino acids.

The V call is TRBV5-1, the J call TRBJ1-5; maybe TRBD1 (5 bases). CDR3 size: 15 residues. Trimming cost V 4 bases and J 0 bases, with 11 bases left between them. Germline loops: CDR1 SGHRS, CDR2 YFSETQ. CDR3 residues: CASSPRGDSNQPQHF. CDR3 nucleotide sequence: TGCGCCAGCAGCCCCCGGGGGGATAGCAATCAGCCCCAGCATTTT.